The table lists the clone carrying this T cell receptor (beta chain) with a few counts. This sample is part of a study of blood T cell repertoires in COVID-19. Study as a whole: Samples representing acute and convalescent COVID-19 were sourced from the United States, Italy and Spain.

Libraries were prepared by immunoSEQ multiplex PCR; TCRdb keeps only in-frame clonotypes and omits some of them. This table holds around 300,000 clones, approximately 89% found once. Those enrolled, adults aged about 18 to 89 years, came from about 24 US areas. Cohort allocation depended upon clinical history that participants reported. Sequencing was performed on PBMCs or T cells enriched from blood (not recorded which). The clonotype comes from a woman in her twenties or thirties who had recovered from COVID-19.

The CDR3 protein is CASSQDNSGRGEQYF. In DNA, the CDR3 is TGTGCCAGCAGCCAAGATAATAGCGGGAGGGGAGAGCAGTACTTC. The chain has TRBV3-1 (or the pseudogene TRBV3-2) and TRBJ2-7; 11 bases match TRBD2. The length of the CDR3 is 15 residues. V lost 0 bases to trimming and J lost 7 bases; unmatched junction nucleotides: 5. Germline-derived CDR1 and CDR2 are LGHDT and YNNKEL (reference sequence).